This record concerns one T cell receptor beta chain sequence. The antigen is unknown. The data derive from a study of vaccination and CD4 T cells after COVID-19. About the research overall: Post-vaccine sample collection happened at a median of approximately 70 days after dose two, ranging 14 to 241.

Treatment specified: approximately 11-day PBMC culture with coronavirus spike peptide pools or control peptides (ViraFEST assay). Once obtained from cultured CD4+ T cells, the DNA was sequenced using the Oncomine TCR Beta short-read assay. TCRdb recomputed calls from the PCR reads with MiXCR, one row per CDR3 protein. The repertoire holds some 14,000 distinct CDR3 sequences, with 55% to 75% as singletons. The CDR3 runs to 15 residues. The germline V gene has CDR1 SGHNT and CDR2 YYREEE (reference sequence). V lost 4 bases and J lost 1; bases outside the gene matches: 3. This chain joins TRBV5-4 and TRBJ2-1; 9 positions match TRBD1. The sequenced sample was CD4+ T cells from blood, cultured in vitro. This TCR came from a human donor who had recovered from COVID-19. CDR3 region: CASSQDRGSYNEQFF. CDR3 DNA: TGTGCCAGCAGCCAAGACAGGGGGTCCTACAATGAGCAGTTCTTC.